This T cell receptor (beta chain) appears in the sequencing data of a study of blood T cell repertoires in COVID-19. Across the study: From the United States, Italy and Spain came samples of acute and convalescent COVID-19.

Enrollees, 18 to 89 years old, lived in 24 US areas. Which cohort a participant joined came from the clinical history participants gave. Exposed enrollees had met someone with a PCR-confirmed or clinician-diagnosed COVID-19 case at some point within the 2 weeks before study entry. Here immunoSEQ multiplex PCR was the method, and the copy in TCRdb shows in-frame clones only, minus some. The sample shows a few hundred thousand clones, approximately 81% of them seen only once. The source is a woman aged 45 to 65 who had been exposed to COVID-19. Input material: PBMCs or T cells enriched from blood (not recorded which).

The CDR3 loop is CASSLTEAGELFF. CDR3 DNA: TGTGCCAGCAGTTTAACTGAGGCCGGGGAGCTGTTTTTT. The chain employs TRBV6-5 and TRBJ2-2; D is unclear. V was cut by 4 bases and J by 6 bases, with 9 bases left in between. Germline V gene sequence: CDR1 MNHEY, CDR2 SVGAGI. The CDR3 loop spans 13 amino acids.